This TCR beta chain was found in a study of blood T cell repertoires in COVID-19. Across the whole study: COVID-19 samples, acute and convalescent, were from the United States, Italy and Spain. PBMCs, B-cell-depleted T cells, or T cells were the source of the cDNA or gDNA that made up the material.

The authors' processing: Reference gene primer amplification yielded estimated nucleated cell counts. Using immunoSEQ multiplex PCR, the repertoire was profiled, and TCRdb retains in-frame clones only, with some absent. V and J calls and clone size are given by that table; D and trimming were obtained from the DNA. The sample holds 150,000 to 200,000 clones, roughly 91% seen once. CDR3 length: 14 residues. From germline, CDR1 is SGHRS and CDR2 YFSETQ. V was trimmed by 0 bases and J by 3 bases, leaving 8 bases between them. This TCR was recovered from a woman between 45 and 60 years old with acute or convalescent COVID-19. The sequenced sample was peripheral blood. The V call is TRBV5-1, the J call TRBJ2-3, with D tentatively TRBD1 (6 bases). This CDR3 is CASSLGTATDTQYF. The CDR3 DNA reads TGCGCCAGCAGCTTGGGGACAGCGACAGATACGCAGTATTTT.